The 24 T cell receptor beta chains presented below share a single source sample, sequenced in a study of OX40 agonist ivuxolimab in advanced cancers. The assay was immunoSEQ multiplex PCR, and TCRdb's table has in-frame clones only and misses some. The profile shows 70,000 to 95,000 clones, around nine tenths of them singletons. This sample comprised CD4+ or CD8+ T cells sorted from blood, obtained in a trial of the OX40 agonist ivuxolimab. Source of these receptors: an adult with an advanced solid tumor such as melanoma, head and neck, liver or kidney cancer.

J is TRBJ1-4 and V is TRBV6-1, with D maybe TRBD1 (5 bases). The germline gives CDR1 MNHNS, CDR2 SASEGT. The germline V and J ends were trimmed by 3 bases and 14 bases, with 19 bases remaining between them. CDR3 length: 14 residues. The CDR3 DNA sequence: TGTGCCAGCAGTGATAACAGGCCCTTGAATTGGCTGTTTTTT. Encoded protein: CASSDNRPLNWLFF.

The chain recombines TRBV15 with TRBJ2-3; 9 bases line up with TRBD2. After removal of 5 bases from V and 1 base from J, the junction contained 7 bases not matched to a gene. Per germline, CDR1 LNHNV and CDR2 YYDKDF (reference sequence). This CDR3 region has 16 residues. This chain's CDR3 is CATSQEIAGGTDTQYF. CDR3 coding DNA: TGTGCCACCAGCCAAGAGATAGCGGGAGGCACAGATACGCAGTATTTT.

This clone has just a few counts. V and J are TRBV5-6 and TRBJ1-1, with 12 bases fitting TRBD1. CDR3 length: 17 amino acids. Germline V gene sequence: CDR1 SGHDT, CDR2 YYEEEE. Trimming took 4 bases from V and 1 from J; bases not matched to a gene: 8. CDR3 bases: TGTGCCAGCAGCAGGGGGACAGGGGGCACTTCGAACACTGAAGCTTTCTTT. Protein sequence: CASSRGTGGTSNTEAFF.

CDR3 bases: TGTGCCAGCAGTTTGACTTTATCGGGCAATCAGCCCCAGCATTTT. Its protein product is CASSLTLSGNQPQHF. J is TRBJ1-5 and V is TRBV4-2; D call uncertain. V was shortened by 6 bases and J by 2 bases, with 14 bases between the two germline ends. CDR3 length: 15 residues. Germline V lookup: CDR1 LGHNA, CDR2 YNFKEQ.

J is TRBJ2-3 and V is TRBV19, with 10 bases aligning to TRBD2. Trimming at V came to 11 bases and at J to 5 bases, leaving 7 bases not matched to a gene. CDR1 and CDR2 (germline): LNHDA, SQIVND (reference sequence). CDR3 length: 13 residues. CDR3 sequence reads: CAVGLAGVDTQYF. Written as DNA, the CDR3 is TGTGCCGTAGGGCTAGCGGGAGTAGATACGCAGTATTTT.

CDR3 sequence (DNA): TGCGCCAGTTCCGGGGTCGAGTACAATGAGCAGTTCTTC. Amino acids: CASSGVEYNEQFF. The genes are TRBV5-1 and TRBJ2-1; tentative D call: TRBD2 (5 bases). The CDR3 is 13 amino acids. Germline CDR1 and CDR2: SGHRS and YFSETQ. The V and J ends lost 8 bases and 4 bases respectively, with 13 bases between them.

V gene TRBV28 combines with J gene TRBJ1-2; 9 bases map to TRBD1. The CDR3 totals 18 residues. Unmatched junction bases numbered 14, after V lost 6 bases and J lost 0 bases. Germline CDR1 MDHEN, CDR2 SYDVKM. The CDR3 loop reads CASRPPTGTGSSNYGYTF. In DNA form, the CDR3 reads TGTGCCAGCAGACCTCCCACCGGGACAGGGAGTTCTAACTATGGCTACACCTTC.

The chain has TRBV5-1 and TRBJ1-6, with 7 positions matching TRBD1. In germline, CDR1 is SGHRS, CDR2 YFSETQ. Trimming cost V 6 bases and J 7 bases; bases outside gene matches: 7. CDR3 size: 14 residues. The CDR3 nucleotides are TGCGCCAGCACCCCGGGACAGAGCAATTCACCCCTCCACTTT. Protein: CASTPGQSNSPLHF.

This chain joins TRBV7-2 and TRBJ2-5; 11 nucleotides agree with TRBD2. The CDR3 contains 15 residues. Trimming cost V 3 bases and J 4 bases; bases outside gene matches: 4. Germline V lookup: CDR1 SGHTA, CDR2 FQGNSA. DNA for the CDR3: TGTGCCAGCAGCTTGGCTAGCGGGAGGTCAGAGACCCAGTACTTC. Amino acids: CASSLASGRSETQYF.

The DNA of the CDR3 is TGTGCCAGCAGCTTGGTTTCAGGGGTGGATACGCAGTATTTT. Encoded protein: CASSLVSGVDTQYF. The chain uses TRBV5-6 and TRBJ2-3, with D perhaps TRBD1 (6 bases). The CDR3 consists of 14 residues. V was clipped by 0 bases and J by 6 bases, with 11 bases between them. Germline CDR1 reads SGHDT; CDR2 reads YYEEEE.

V gene TRBV7-9 combines with J gene TRBJ1-5; 8 nucleotides match TRBD1. The germline V gene encodes CDR1 SEHNR and CDR2 FQNEAQ (reference sequence). The CDR3 covers 14 residues. Unmatched junction bases numbered 9, after V lost 5 bases and J lost 9 bases. CDR3 protein: CASSTGQGSRPQHF. CDR3 DNA sequence: TGTGCCAGCAGCACCGGACAGGGCTCACGGCCCCAGCATTTT.

The chain combines TRBV6-5 with TRBJ1-5, with 8 bases identical to TRBD1. Germline-derived CDR1 and CDR2 are MNHEY and SVGAGI. CDR3 length equals 14 residues. Trimming took 6 bases from V and 5 from J; bases not matched to a gene: 6. In nucleotides, the CDR3 is TGTGCCAGCAGCCTGGGACAGGCCTATCAGCCCCAGCATTTT. Translating it yields CASSLGQAYQPQHF.

The CDR3 DNA reads TGTGCCAGCAGCTTGACAGGGGGGTACGAGCAGTACTTC. Translated, it gives CASSLTGGYEQYF. V and J are TRBV7-3 and TRBJ2-7, with 9 bases matching TRBD1. Germline values: CDR1 SGHTA, CDR2 FQGTGA. Trimming took 3 bases from V and 4 from J; bases not matched to a gene: 1. The length of the CDR3 is 13 residues. The variable domain in full, with the rest retrieved from reference TRBV7-3 and TRBJ2-7, is GAGVSQTPSNKVTEKGKYVELRCDPISGHTALYWYRQSLGQGPEFLIYFQGTGAADDSGLPNDRFFAVRPEGSVSTLKIQRTERGDSAVYLCASSLTGGYEQYFGPGTRLTVT.

This rearrangement joins TRBV18 to TRBJ2-7; 7 positions agree with TRBD2. The CDR3 spans 14 residues. The V gene's germline CDR1 is KGHSH and CDR2 LQKENI. Trimming removed 1 base from V and 5 bases from J; junction bases left unmatched: 5. The CDR3, as DNA: TGTGCCAGCTCACCACGGGGTGCGGGGGACGAGCAGTACTTC. Translation: CASSPRGAGDEQYF.

The chain links TRBV5-4 to TRBJ2-2, with D possibly matching TRBD2 (5 bases). The germline V gene has CDR1 SGHNT and CDR2 YYREEE (reference sequence). The CDR3 totals 13 residues. Trimming removed 3 bases from V and 3 bases from J, with 6 bases in between. The CDR3 spells CASSWRDTGELFF. CDR3 DNA: TGTGCCAGCAGCTGGCGGGACACCGGGGAGCTGTTTTTT.

The chain is built from TRBV2 and TRBJ2-7; 10 bases line up with TRBD2. Looked up from germline, CDR1 is SNHLY and CDR2 is FYNNEI. The CDR3 totals 15 residues. V trimming: 6 bases; J trimming: 4 bases; junction bases outside the gene matches: 9. The CDR3 DNA reads as TGTGCCAGCAGCGGAGTAGCGGGAGGCCCGTACGAGCAGTACTTC. Translating it yields CASSGVAGGPYEQYF. Full variable domain (remainder filled in from reference TRBV2 and TRBJ2-7): EPEVTQTPSHQVTQMGQEVILRCVPISNHLYFYWYRQILGQKVEFLVSFYNNEISEKSEIFDDQFSVERPDGSNFTLKIRSTKLEDSAMYFCASSGVAGGPYEQYFGPGTRLTVT.

The J gene is TRBJ1-1, the V gene TRBV4-1; possible D gene TRBD1, 5 bases. The CDR3 has 15 amino acids. Trimming took off 4 bases at V and 4 bases at J, with 16 bases between the two ends. Germline CDR1 is MGHRA and CDR2 is YSYEKL. CDR3 residues: CASSPRSGGGTEAFF. The CDR3 DNA reads as TGCGCCAGCAGCCCCCGGTCAGGCGGGGGCACTGAAGCTTTCTTT.

V and J are TRBV9 and TRBJ2-5; the D call may be TRBD1 or TRBD2 (5 bases each). The V end lost 4 bases, the J end lost 5 bases, and 18 bases lay between the germline ends. The CDR3 length is 15 residues. Germline V lookup: CDR1 SGDLS, CDR2 YYNGEE. CDR3 sequence (DNA): TGTGCCAGCAGCTTCCGGGGCACCCGCTACGAGACCCAGTACTTC. It is translated as CASSFRGTRYETQYF.

The chain combines TRBV4-1 with TRBJ1-2; 9 bases map to TRBD1. Germline CDR1 is MGHRA and CDR2 is YSYEKL. The CDR3 sequence is 14 residues long. The ends lost 1 base at V and 5 bases at J; junction bases unmatched: 2. The CDR3 bases are TGCGCCAGCAGCCAAGGGGACAGGGTTTATGGCTACACCTTC. The encoded protein is CASSQGDRVYGYTF.

The genes are TRBV2 and TRBJ2-7, with TRBD2 identical over 8 bases. CDR1 SNHLY and CDR2 FYNNEI come from the germline V gene. Unmatched junction bases numbered 10, after V lost 6 bases and J lost 6 bases. The CDR3 is 14 residues long. The DNA of the CDR3 is TGTGCCAGCAGCAGACTAGCGCGCGAAGCCGAGCAGTACTTC. Amino acids: CASSRLAREAEQYF.

The chain is built from TRBV10-3 and TRBJ2-7; D uncertain. Germline values: CDR1 ENHRY, CDR2 SYGVKD. V gave up 6 bases and J gave up 5 bases, with 11 bases separating them. CDR3 length equals 12 residues. The CDR3 region is CAISSLGNEQYF. DNA of the CDR3: TGTGCCATCAGCTCTTTGGGAAACGAGCAGTACTTC.

The J gene is TRBJ2-6, the V gene TRBV27; D is tentatively TRBD1 or TRBD2 (5 bases each). Trimming cost V 4 bases and J 0 bases, with 25 bases left between them. CDR3 length: 21 residues. Looked up from germline, CDR1 is MNHEY and CDR2 is SMNVEV (reference sequence). The CDR3 loop is CASSSPERGSSLPSGANVLTF. CDR3 nucleotides: TGTGCCAGCAGTTCCCCCGAGAGGGGAAGCAGCCTCCCCTCTGGGGCCAACGTCCTGACTTTC.

The chain is built from TRBV9 and TRBJ1-3; possible D gene TRBD1, 5 bases. Germline lookup yields CDR1 SGDLS and CDR2 YYNGEE. This CDR3 spans 15 amino acids. V was shortened by 0 bases and J by 1 base, with 8 bases between the two germline ends. The CDR3 DNA sequence: TGTGCCAGCAGCGTAGAAGGGACTTCTGGAAACACCATATATTTT. It yields the protein CASSVEGTSGNTIYF.

The rearrangement links TRBV11-2 to TRBJ2-7; TRBD2 matches at 10 bases. This CDR3 is 15 amino acids long. V was clipped by 2 bases and J by 2 bases; unmatched bases: 3. From germline, CDR1 is SGHAT and CDR2 FQNNGV. This CDR3 reads CASSLLTSGPYEQYF. The CDR3 DNA reads as TGTGCCAGCAGCTTATTGACTAGCGGGCCCTACGAGCAGTACTTC.